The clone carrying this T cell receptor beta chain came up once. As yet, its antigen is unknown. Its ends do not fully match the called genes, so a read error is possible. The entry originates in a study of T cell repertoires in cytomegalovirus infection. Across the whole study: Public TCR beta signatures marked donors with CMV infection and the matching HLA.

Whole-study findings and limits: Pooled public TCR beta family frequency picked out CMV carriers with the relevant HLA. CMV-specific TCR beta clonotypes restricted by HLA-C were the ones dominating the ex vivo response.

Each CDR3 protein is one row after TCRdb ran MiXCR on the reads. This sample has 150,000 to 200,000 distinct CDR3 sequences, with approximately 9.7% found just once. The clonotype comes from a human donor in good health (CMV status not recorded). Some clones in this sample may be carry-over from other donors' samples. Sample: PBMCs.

CDR3 DNA sequence: TGTGCCAGCGGCTTAGAACGGGGTCAGCAGTTCTTC. This encodes CASGLERGQQFF. The V gene is TRBV11-2, the J gene TRBJ2-1; D may be TRBD2 (5 bases). The CDR3 is 12 residues long. CDR1 and CDR2 from the germline V gene are SGHAT and FQNNGV. Drawing the rest from reference TRBV11-2 and TRBJ2-1, the complete variable domain is EAGVAQSPRYKIIEKRQSVAFWCNPISGHATLYWYQQILGQGPKLLIQFQNNGVVDDSQLPKDRFSAERLKGVDSTLKIQPAKLEDSAVYLCASGLERGQQFFGPGTRLTVL.